The rows below give T cell receptor beta chains drawn from one sample of a study of identifying expanded T cells in peripheral blood. Produced via immunoSEQ multiplex PCR; TCRdb's table is partial and in-frame only. Of 100,000 or so clones in the sample, 75% to 90% are singletons; the top ten hold over 15%. Sequencing was done on a sample of blood. The receptors here all came from a person aged 18-69 years in good health. Each CDR3 is given with its conserved first and last residue. Clone size is stated in some rows and not others, as once, few, many or a class when expanded.

J gene | V gene | clone size | CDR3 length | CDR3 protein
TRBJ2-7 | TRBV5-5 | NA | 11 | CASSLGYEQYF
TRBJ2-5 | TRBV4-2 | NA | 16 | CASSQAMGRTQETQYF
TRBJ2-7 | TRBV4-3 | NA | 15 | CASSQFHTGDYEQYF
TRBJ1-1 | TRBV7-8 | NA | 14 | CASSLTDMNTEAFF
TRBJ2-3 | TRBV29-1 | once | 12 | CSVGDSTDTQYF
TRBJ1-6 | TRBV7-2 | NA | 14 | CASSLAPTNSPLHF
TRBJ1-4 | TRBV4-1 | NA | 18 | CASSQEARRGQLMRKLFF
TRBJ2-7 | TRBV2 | NA | 12 | CASRGITYEQYF
TRBJ1-6 | TRBV4-1 | NA | 16 | CASSPLQGAYNSPLHF
TRBJ1-5 | TRBV7-9 | NA | 12 | CASSFQGDPQHF
TRBJ2-5 | TRBV5-1 | NA | 15 | CASSPMGTVQETQYF
TRBJ1-1 | TRBV5-4 | NA | 13 | CASRWGLNTEAFF
TRBJ2-1 | TRBV2 | NA | 18 | CASSDGEFKDRGYNEQFF
TRBJ1-2 | TRBV6-1 | NA | 11 | CASTHGRGYTF
TRBJ2-5 | TRBV19 | NA | 13 | CASSIGGPETQYF
TRBJ2-5 | TRBV14 | NA | 13 | CASSLVGQETQYF
TRBJ1-3 | TRBV4-3 | NA | 14 | CASSQGPPGNTIYF
TRBJ1-1 | TRBV7-2 | NA | 13 | CASSHEQDTEAFF
TRBJ2-1 | TRBV7-2 | NA | 15 | CASSSRAAGQNEQFF
TRBJ2-3 | TRBV19 | NA | 15 | CASSIVGGDTDTQYF
TRBJ2-7 | TRBV7-9 | NA | 11 | CASSHGREQYF
TRBJ2-7 | TRBV11-3 | NA | 13 | CASSLDPRDEQYF
TRBJ1-2 | TRBV27 | NA | 17 | CASSSSAGTGATYGYTF